This TCR beta chain stems from a study of graft-versus-host responses after intestinal transplantation. Study background: Multivisceral, liver-intestinal, or isolated intestinal grafts went to recipients. All recipients got anti-thymocyte globulin induction, then tacrolimus and steroids for 3 to 4 years. Study-wide results and caveats: GvH clones appeared in recipient marrow, some first in ileum or blood. Early after transplant, HvG declines were associated with peak levels of circulating GvH clones.

Repertoires were generated with immunoSEQ multiplex PCR, while TCRdb's copy carries only in-frame clones and drops some. The sample carries around 18,000 clones, 90% recorded once. Worth noting for this clone: No antigen is known for it.

V was shortened by 6 bases and J by 4 bases, with 12 bases between the two germline ends. CDR1 and CDR2 from the germline V gene are MNHEY and SVGAGI. The length of the CDR3 is 13 residues. Material: PBMCs, obtained less than 400 days after transplant. The sequence came from a human patient who received an intestinal transplant, so some T cells may come from the graft donor. The V call is TRBV6-5, the J call TRBJ1-1; unclear D gene. The CDR3 region is CASRLLGSTEAFF. CDR3 nucleotides: TGTGCCAGCAGACTACTGGGCAGCACTGAAGCTTTCTTT.